What follows is one TCR beta chain and its context. Its matching antigen is unknown. This CDR3 has 12 amino acids. Trimming took off 5 bases at V and 0 bases at J, with 5 bases between the two ends. The V gene's germline CDR1 is SGHVS and CDR2 FQNEAQ. These data are taken from a study of shared clonotypes between healthy human individuals. The wider study: Donors had three CD4 naive, three CD4 memory, two CD8 naive and one CD8 memory plate apiece.

The genomic DNA of each subset was split evenly across several immunoSEQ plates. The assay was immunoSEQ multiplex PCR, and TCRdb's table has in-frame clones only and misses some. In the table there are more than 550,000 clones, around 92% of which are singletons. Study-wide points: Sequencing depth was predicted to influence how clonotypes are shared among donors. Among the subsets, naive ones generally showed larger estimated richness than memory ones.

CD8 cells classed as naive were CD45RO-negative and positively selected for CCR7, excluding terminally differentiated effector memory CD45RA+ cells. The chain is built from TRBV7-8 and TRBJ2-7; D uncertain. Sequenced material: naive CD8+ T cells sorted from blood. The receptor comes from a man in his thirties or forties in good health. CDR3 region: CASSPSSYEQYF. The CDR3, as DNA: TGTGCCAGCAGCCCGAGCTCCTACGAGCAGTACTTC.